The present T cell receptor beta chain was sequenced within a study of OX40 agonist ivuxolimab in advanced cancers. This table comes from immunoSEQ multiplex PCR, and its TCRdb copy is limited to in-frame clones, with some not included. Here the sample spans 40,000 to 55,000 clones, 75% to 90% being singletons. The CDR3 totals 11 residues. Germline CDR1 and CDR2: GTSNPN and SVGIG (reference sequence). V was cut by 5 bases and J by 5 bases, with 9 bases left in between. Points from the study as a whole: More expanded clones were found, on average, in CD8+ than in CD4+ T cells.

With respect to this clone: What it binds is unknown.

The source of this sequence is an adult with an advanced solid tumor such as melanoma, head and neck, liver or kidney cancer. The chain has TRBV30 and TRBJ2-5; D gene uncertain. The source material was CD4+ or CD8+ T cells sorted from blood, sampled in a trial of the OX40 agonist ivuxolimab. In DNA, the CDR3 is TGTGCCTGGCTCCGGACGGAGACCCAGTACTTC. Protein sequence: CAWLRTETQYF.